Sequencing of this T cell receptor (beta chain) was carried out in a study of T cell responses to AZD1222 COVID-19 vaccine. The V end was cut by 0 bases, the J end by 5 bases, with 14 bases between. CDR1 is SGHRS, CDR2 YFSETQ, per germline. The CDR3 has 15 amino acids. Produced via immunoSEQ multiplex PCR; TCRdb's table is partial and in-frame only. The sample has more than 110,000 clones, approximately 92% seen once; the top ten hold roughly 5%. This chain uses TRBV5-1 with TRBJ1-1, with D tentatively TRBD1 (5 bases). The sequencing here drew on peripheral blood, taken on day 0 of AZD1222 vaccination. The origin of this receptor is an adult in good health. The CDR3 loop is CASSLARTPFTEAFF. The CDR3 nucleotides are TGCGCCAGCAGCTTGGCTAGGACACCATTTACTGAAGCTTTCTTT.